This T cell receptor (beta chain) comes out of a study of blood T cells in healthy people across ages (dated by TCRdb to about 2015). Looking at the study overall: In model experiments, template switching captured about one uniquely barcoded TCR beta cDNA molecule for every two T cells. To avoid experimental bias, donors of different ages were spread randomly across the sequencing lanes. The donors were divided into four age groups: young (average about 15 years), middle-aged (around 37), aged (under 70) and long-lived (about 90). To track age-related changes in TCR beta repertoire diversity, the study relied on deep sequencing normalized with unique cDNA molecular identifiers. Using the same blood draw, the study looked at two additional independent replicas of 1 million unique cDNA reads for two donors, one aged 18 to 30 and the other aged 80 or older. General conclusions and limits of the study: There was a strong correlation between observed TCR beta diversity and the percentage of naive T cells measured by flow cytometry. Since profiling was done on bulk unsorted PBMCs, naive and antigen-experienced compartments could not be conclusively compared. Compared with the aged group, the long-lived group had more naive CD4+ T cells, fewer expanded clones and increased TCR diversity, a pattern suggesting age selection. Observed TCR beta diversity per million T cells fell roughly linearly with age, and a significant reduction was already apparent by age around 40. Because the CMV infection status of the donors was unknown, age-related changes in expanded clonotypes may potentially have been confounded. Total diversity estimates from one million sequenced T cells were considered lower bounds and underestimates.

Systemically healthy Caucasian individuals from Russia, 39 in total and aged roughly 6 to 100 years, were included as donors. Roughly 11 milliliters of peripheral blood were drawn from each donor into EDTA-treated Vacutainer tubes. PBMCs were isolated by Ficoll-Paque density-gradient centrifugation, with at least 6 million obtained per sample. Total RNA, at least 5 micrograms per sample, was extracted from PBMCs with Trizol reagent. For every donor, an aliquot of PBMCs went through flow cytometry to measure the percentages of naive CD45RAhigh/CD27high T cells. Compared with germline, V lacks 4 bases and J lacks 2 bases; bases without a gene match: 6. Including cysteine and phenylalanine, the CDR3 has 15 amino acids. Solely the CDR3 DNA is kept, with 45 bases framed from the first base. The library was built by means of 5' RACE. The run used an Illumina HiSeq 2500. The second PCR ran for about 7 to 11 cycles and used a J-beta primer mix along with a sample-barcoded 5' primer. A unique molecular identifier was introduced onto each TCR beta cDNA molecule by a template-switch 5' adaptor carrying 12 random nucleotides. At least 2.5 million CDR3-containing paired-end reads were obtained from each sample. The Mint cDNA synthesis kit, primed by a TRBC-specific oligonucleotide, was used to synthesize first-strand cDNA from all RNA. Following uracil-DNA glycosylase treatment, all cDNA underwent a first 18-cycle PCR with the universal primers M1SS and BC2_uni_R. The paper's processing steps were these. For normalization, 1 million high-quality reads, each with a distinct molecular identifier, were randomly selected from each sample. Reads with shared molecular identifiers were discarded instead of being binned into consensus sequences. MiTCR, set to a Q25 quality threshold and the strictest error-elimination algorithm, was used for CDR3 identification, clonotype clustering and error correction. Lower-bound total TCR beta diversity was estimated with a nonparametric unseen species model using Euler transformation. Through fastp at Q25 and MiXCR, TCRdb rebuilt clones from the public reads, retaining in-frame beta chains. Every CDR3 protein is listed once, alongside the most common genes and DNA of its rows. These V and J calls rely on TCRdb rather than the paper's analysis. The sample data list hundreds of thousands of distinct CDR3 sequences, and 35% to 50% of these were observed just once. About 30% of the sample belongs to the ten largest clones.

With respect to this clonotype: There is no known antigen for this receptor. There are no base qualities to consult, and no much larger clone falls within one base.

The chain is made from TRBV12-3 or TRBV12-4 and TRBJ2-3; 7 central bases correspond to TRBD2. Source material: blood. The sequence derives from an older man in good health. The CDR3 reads CASSYNSGPTDTQYF. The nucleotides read TGTGCCAGCAGTTATAATAGCGGGCCCACAGATACGCAGTATTTT.